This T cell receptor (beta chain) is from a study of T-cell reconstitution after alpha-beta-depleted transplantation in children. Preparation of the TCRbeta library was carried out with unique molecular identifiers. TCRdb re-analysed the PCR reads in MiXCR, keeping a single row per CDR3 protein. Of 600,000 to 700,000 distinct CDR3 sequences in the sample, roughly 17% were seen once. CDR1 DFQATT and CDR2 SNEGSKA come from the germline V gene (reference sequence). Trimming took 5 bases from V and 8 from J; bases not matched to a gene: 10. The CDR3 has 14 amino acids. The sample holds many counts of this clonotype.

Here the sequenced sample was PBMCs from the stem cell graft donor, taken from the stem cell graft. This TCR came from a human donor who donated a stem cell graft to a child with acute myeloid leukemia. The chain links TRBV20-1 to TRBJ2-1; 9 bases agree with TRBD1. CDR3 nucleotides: TGCAGTGCTCTGACAGGGGGGATCGTTGATGAGCAGTTCTTC. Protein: CSALTGGIVDEQFF.